This T cell receptor beta chain stems from a study of regulatory T cells in long-lasting Graves disease. Study context: Graves' disease counted as persistent after over 5 years of antithyroid drugs with positive TSH receptor antibodies. Broader study findings: Repertoires from persistent disease leaned toward TRBV28, TRBJ1-2 and TRBJ2-5. Fewer public clonotypes were shared by new patients (under 1,000) than by persistent patients (about 2,500). The study found lower TCR diversity in persistent Graves' patients than in newly diagnosed ones.

This CDR3 spans 20 amino acids. V gave up 5 bases and J gave up 0 bases; unmatched junction bases: 19. Germline loops: CDR1 DFQATT, CDR2 SNEGSKA (reference sequence). Points on this clonotype: Its antigen remains unidentified.

CDR3 regions were amplified by Arm-PCR using iRepertoire HTBI primers to build TCR beta libraries. Each CDR3 protein is one row after TCRdb ran MiXCR on the multiplex PCR reads. The sample holds about 460,000 distinct CDR3 sequences, approximately 23% seen once. As for time point: persistent/refractory GD, antithyroid drugs over 5 years with positive TRAb. PBMC-extracted RNA yielded the TCR library. The clonotype was recovered from a female donor with Graves disease. Sequences were derived from peripheral blood mononuclear cells (PBMCs), sampled when the disease was refractory, from a patient treated with antithyroid drugs. The chain links TRBV20-1 to TRBJ2-3, with TRBD2 identical over 11 bases. The CDR3 sequence: CSARPARNSGGGASTDTQYF. In DNA, the CDR3 is TGCAGTGCTCGCCCCGCGAGGAATAGCGGGGGGGGGGCTAGCACAGATACGCAGTATTTT.